The 11 T cell receptor beta chains below come from one sample, sequenced in a study of graft-versus-host responses after intestinal transplantation. Data came from immunoSEQ multiplex PCR; TCRdb stores just in-frame clones and leaves some out. The sample lists around 18,000 clones; 95% were seen once. Specimen: PBMCs, collected 23 days after intestinal transplant. Receptors originate from a human patient who received an intestinal transplant, so some T cells may come from the graft donor.

The gene calls are TRBV9 and TRBJ1-2; 7 nucleotides align to TRBD1. CDR1 is SGDLS, CDR2 YYNGEE, per germline. The CDR3 length is 15 residues. J lost 3 bases, V lost 1 base, and 6 bases had no gene match. The CDR3 here is CASSVLPGGDYGYTF. The CDR3 DNA follows: TGTGCCAGCAGCGTACTGCCAGGGGGGGACTATGGCTACACCTTC.

This clone was picked up one time. The chain has TRBV7-9 and TRBJ1-1; tentatively, D is TRBD1 (5 bases). The V gene's germline CDR1 is SEHNR and CDR2 FQNEAQ (reference sequence). Trimming removed 6 bases from V and 6 bases from J, with 17 bases in between. CDR3 length equals 14 residues. CDR3 residues: CASRQPGQTSEAFF. CDR3 nucleotide sequence: TGTGCCAGCAGACAGCCCGGACAAACCTCTGAAGCTTTCTTT.

The genes are TRBV27 and TRBJ2-7; D is unclear. The length of the CDR3 is 11 residues. V was trimmed by 6 bases and J by 4 bases, leaving 7 bases between them. Germline V CDR1 and CDR2: MNHEY, SMNVEV (reference sequence). As DNA, the CDR3 is TGTGCCAGCAGGTCTTCATACGAGCAGTACTTC. It translates to CASRSSYEQYF.

J is TRBJ2-7 and V is TRBV11-3; 9 nucleotides align to TRBD1. Germline CDR1 and CDR2: SGHNT and YENEEA. Trimming removed 1 base from V and 4 bases from J; junction bases left unmatched: 8. The length of the CDR3 is 16 residues. The CDR3, as DNA: TGTGCCAGCAGCTTAGGGGGACAGGGAATTGTTTACGAGCAGTACTTC. Amino acids: CASSLGGQGIVYEQYF.

Remarks on this clone: Other DNA sequences within the sample encode an identical CDR3. The rearrangement links TRBV5-1 to TRBJ1-2, with D perhaps matching TRBD1 (5 bases). Germline lookup yields CDR1 SGHRS and CDR2 YFSETQ. The length of the CDR3 is 11 residues. Trimming removed 0 bases at V and 8 bases at J, with 5 bases between. CDR3 DNA: TGCGCCAGCAGCTTGGGGGGGGGCTACACCTTC. Amino acid sequence: CASSLGGGYTF.

The CDR3 here is CAISETNRGPGNTIYF. CDR3 nucleotides: TGTGCCATCAGTGAGACAAACAGGGGGCCTGGAAACACCATATATTTT. This chain connects TRBV10-3 to TRBJ1-3; TRBD1 matches at 9 bases. J gave up 2 bases and V 2 bases, and 4 bases lay outside the gene matches. The germline V gene has CDR1 ENHRY and CDR2 SYGVKD. The CDR3 loop spans 16 amino acids.

The V call is TRBV7-6, the J call TRBJ2-7; D unclear. V shed 2 bases and J shed 5 bases, with 4 bases lying between them. The CDR3 runs to 11 residues. Germline V CDR1 and CDR2: SGHVS, FNYEAQ. The CDR3 sequence: CASSLNDEQYF. The CDR3 DNA reads as TGTGCCAGCAGCTTAAACGACGAGCAGTACTTC. Drawing the rest from reference TRBV7-6 and TRBJ2-7, the complete variable domain is GAGVSQSPRYKVTKRGQDVALRCDPISGHVSLYWYRQALGQGPEFLTYFNYEAQQDKSGLPNDRFSAERPEGSISTLTIQRTEQRDSAMYRCASSLNDEQYFGPGTRLTVT.

The rearrangement links TRBV27 to TRBJ1-5; maybe TRBD1 (6 bases). The V gene's germline CDR1 is MNHEY and CDR2 SMNVEV (reference sequence). V was shortened by 5 bases and J by 0 bases, with 11 bases between the two germline ends. The CDR3 is 15 residues long. The CDR3 region is CASSPFRGSNQPQHF. The CDR3 DNA sequence: TGTGCCAGCAGTCCATTCAGGGGTAGCAATCAGCCCCAGCATTTT.

The chain couples TRBV28 to TRBJ2-1; D might be TRBD1 (7 bases). This CDR3 has 15 residues. V lost 4 bases and J lost 0, with 10 bases in between. The germline gives CDR1 MDHEN, CDR2 SYDVKM. The DNA for the CDR3 is TGTGCCAGCAGTTCAGGGGGACTCTCCTACAATGAGCAGTTCTTC. It specifies CASSSGGLSYNEQFF. Filled out from reference TRBV28 and TRBJ2-1, the complete variable domain reads DVKVTQSSRYLVKRTGEKVFLECVQDMDHENMFWYRQDPGLGLRLIYFSYDVKMKEKGDIPEGYSVSREKKERFSLILESASTNQTSMYLCASSSGGLSYNEQFFGPGTRLTVL.

This clone was seen only once. The chain couples TRBV2 to TRBJ2-2, with 9 bases identical to TRBD1. The germline V gene has CDR1 SNHLY and CDR2 FYNNEI. V lost 5 bases and J lost 7; bases outside the gene matches: 5. The CDR3 has 14 residues. The CDR3 coding sequence is TGTGCCAGCAGTAACCGGGACAGGGTCGGGGAGCTGTTTTTT. This translates into CASSNRDRVGELFF.

The chain employs TRBV28 and TRBJ1-1, with D unresolved. V lost 2 bases and J 9 bases, leaving 7 bases between the germline ends. This CDR3 has 11 residues. Germline CDR1 MDHEN, CDR2 SYDVKM. CDR3 in DNA: TGTGCCAGCAGTTTAGGAAGGAAAGCTTTCTTT. Its translation is CASSLGRKAFF.